The rows below give T cell receptor beta chains drawn from one sample of a study of blood T cells in healthy people across ages. A single record per CDR3 protein comes from TCRdb applying MiXCR to the 5' RACE reads. Of around 790,000 distinct CDR3 sequences in the sample, 40% to 50% are singletons; the top ten hold about a fifth. What was sequenced was blood. All receptors derive from a man in his 60s in good health. CDR3s include the opening cysteine and the closing phenylalanine or tryptophan. Fields, in order: J gene, clone size, V gene, D gene, CDR3 protein, CDR3 DNA. A D gene is named only where the DNA matches it firmly. A clone size is listed for some rows: how often the clone was seen (once, few, many), or a class if it is expanded.

j_gene: TRBJ1-2
abundance: -
v_gene: TRBV20-1
d_gene: -
CDR3aa: CSASGEGGGYTF
CDR3nt: TGCAGTGCTAGTGGTGAGGGAGGGGGCTACACCTTC

j_gene: TRBJ2-1
abundance: -
v_gene: TRBV5-1
d_gene: TRBD2
CDR3aa: CASSRNGLAGGRYNEQFF
CDR3nt: TGCGCCAGCAGCAGAAACGGACTAGCGGGGGGGCGATACAATGAGCAGTTCTTC

j_gene: TRBJ1-2
abundance: few
v_gene: TRBV21-1
d_gene: -
CDR3aa: CASSNRRTGFSYGYTF
CDR3nt: TGTGCCAGCAGCAATAGGCGTACCGGTTTTAGCTATGGCTACACCTTC

j_gene: TRBJ1-2
abundance: -
v_gene: TRBV27
d_gene: TRBD1
CDR3aa: CASSPDRAGGDYTF
CDR3nt: TGTGCCAGCAGTCCGGACAGGGCAGGGGGAGACTACACCTTC

j_gene: TRBJ2-5
abundance: -
v_gene: TRBV7-2
d_gene: TRBD1
CDR3aa: CASTLIRWAGGEETQYF
CDR3nt: TGTGCCAGCACCCTAATTCGGTGGGCAGGGGGCGAAGAGACCCAGTACTTC

j_gene: TRBJ1-6
abundance: -
v_gene: TRBV12-3/TRBV12-4
d_gene: -
CDR3aa: CASSGVLNSPLHF
CDR3nt: TGTGCCAGCAGCGGGGTCCTTAATTCACCCCTCCACTTT

j_gene: TRBJ2-1
abundance: few
v_gene: TRBV20-1
d_gene: -
CDR3aa: CSGRGPSSYNEQFF
CDR3nt: TGCAGCGGTAGGGGTCCCAGCTCCTACAATGAGCAGTTCTTC

j_gene: TRBJ1-1
abundance: -
v_gene: TRBV7-8
d_gene: -
CDR3aa: CASSPRDWGVGEAFF
CDR3nt: TGTGCCAGCAGCCCAAGGGACTGGGGAGTCGGGGAAGCTTTCTTT

j_gene: TRBJ2-7
abundance: -
v_gene: TRBV2
d_gene: TRBD1
CDR3aa: CASSAGQRIYLYEQYF
CDR3nt: TGTGCCAGCAGTGCGGGACAGCGAATATACCTCTACGAGCAGTACTTC

j_gene: TRBJ2-1
abundance: -
v_gene: TRBV30
d_gene: -
CDR3aa: CAWSVLAYEQFF
CDR3nt: TGTGCCTGGAGTGTACTGGCTTATGAGCAGTTCTTC

j_gene: TRBJ1-2
abundance: -
v_gene: TRBV10-3
d_gene: -
CDR3aa: CATSGQDYGYTF
CDR3nt: TGTGCCACGTCGGGTCAGGACTATGGCTACACCTTC

j_gene: TRBJ2-7
abundance: -
v_gene: TRBV11-2
d_gene: -
CDR3aa: CASSLVDNGMGTYGYEQYF
CDR3nt: TGTGCCAGCAGCTTAGTCGACAATGGTATGGGGACATACGGATACGAGCAGTACTTC

j_gene: TRBJ2-1
abundance: -
v_gene: TRBV27
d_gene: -
CDR3aa: CASRVLNEQFF
CDR3nt: TGTGCCAGCAGGGTCCTTAACGAGCAGTTCTTC